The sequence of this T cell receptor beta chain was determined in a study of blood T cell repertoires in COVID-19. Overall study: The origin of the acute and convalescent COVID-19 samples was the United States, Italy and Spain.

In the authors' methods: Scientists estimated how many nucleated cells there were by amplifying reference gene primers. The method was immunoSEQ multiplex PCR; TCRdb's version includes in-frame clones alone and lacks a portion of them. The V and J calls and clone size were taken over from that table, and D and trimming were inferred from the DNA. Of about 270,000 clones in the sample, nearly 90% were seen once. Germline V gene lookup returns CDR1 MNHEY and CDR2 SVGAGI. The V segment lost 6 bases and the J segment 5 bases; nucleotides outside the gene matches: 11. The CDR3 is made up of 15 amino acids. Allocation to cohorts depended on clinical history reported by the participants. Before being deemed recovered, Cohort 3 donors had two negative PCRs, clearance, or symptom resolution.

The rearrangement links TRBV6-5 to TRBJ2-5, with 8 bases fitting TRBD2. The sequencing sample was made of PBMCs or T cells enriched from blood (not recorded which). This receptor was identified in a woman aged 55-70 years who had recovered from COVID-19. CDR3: CASSLRSGGRETQYF. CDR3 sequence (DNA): TGTGCCAGCAGCCTAAGGAGCGGGGGCCGGGAGACCCAGTACTTC.